This T cell receptor (beta chain) stems from a study of shared clonotypes between healthy human individuals (dated by TCRdb to between 2020 and 2021). In the study overall: A couple of women and a few men aged 18 to 49 years were included in the cohort. Different laboratories and diverse techniques were used to prepare libraries and sequence TCR repertoires, to increase sequencing depth and limit assay-specific biases. For each donor, CD4 naive and CD4 memory were each given three plates, CD8 naive was given two plates, and CD8 memory was given one plate. Leukapheresis yielded between about 0.85 and 10 billion PBMCs per donor. Blood TCR repertoires of several healthy adults were deeply sequenced to estimate repertoire size and the extent of clonotype sharing between individuals.

CD8 naive samples were obtained by positive selection for CCR7 among CD45RO-negative cells, yielding a CD45RA+CCR7+ population from which TemRA cells were excluded. Donors were healthy HIV-negative adults with no recently reported acute infections or vaccinations. Only Caucasian adults living in Nashville, Tennessee, USA were represented among the donors. After blood collection by leukapheresis, PBMCs were isolated using Ficoll-Histopaque density gradient centrifugation and then cryopreserved in the vapor phase of liquid nitrogen. Analytical flow cytometry was used to check the purity and quantity of every magnetically sorted T cell population. Each sorted fraction had its genomic DNA isolated and then quantified by UV absorbance on a Nanodrop 2000c. Notes on this clone: Its antigen is not yet known. Nothing much larger sits one base from this clone, and base qualities are not available.

Broader findings and caveats from the paper: Larger estimated clonotype richness was generally found for naive subsets than for memory subsets. Based on pairwise subsampling, the degree of clonotype sharing among donors was expected to be affected by sequencing depth. Clonotypes shared by all four sorted-subset donors showed higher generation probabilities than non-shared clonotypes. When four donors were compared, the shared fraction of clonotypes was 5% to 6.5% for naive CD4, about 4% for naive CD8, roughly 2.5% for memory CD4, and 0.35% to 0.5% for memory CD8. Even with the large sequencing depth, rarefaction of the sorted-subset datasets indicated that sequencing was incomplete. Because the study included only a small number of donors, the genetic and exposure-history diversity represented was limited. Sampling was restricted to blood, and TCR repertoires in tissue are likely to differ from TCR repertoires in blood.

Using the deep immunoSEQ assay, TCR CDR3 regions were amplified from genomic DNA by multiplex PCR. Genomic DNA extracted from each cell subset was distributed evenly over all wells of several immunoSEQ 96-well plates, and each plate served as one replicate. For sorted subsets, each replicate PCR was loaded with about 200 ng genomic DNA, equivalent to 25,000 to 35,000 T cell genomes. Purified libraries were quantified with a Qubit 3.0 fluorometer, sized on a Bioanalyzer 2100, and re-quantified with the KAPA Library Quantification kit. A separate single-read 150-cycle Illumina NextSeq 550 flow cell was used to sequence each immunoSEQ 96-well plate. In the source study's methods: Because the immunoSEQ output included only junctional sequences and no quality scores, the filtering could not be the same as the filtering used for full-length reads. To assign V/J genes and CDR3, sequences were annotated against IMGT germline references using PyIR, a Python wrapper for IgBLAST v1.9. Any read was removed if the V/J assignment was weak (E-value above 1e-6), the CDR3 was missing, or the read contained stop codons, out-of-frame junctions, or ambiguous translated residues. A V3J clonotype was defined by an identical inferred V gene, J gene, and CDR3 amino acid sequence. Percentage overlap between repertoires was computed as shared unique clonotypes divided by the size of the smaller repertoire. Richness of each repertoire was evaluated using RTK rarefaction, the Chao1 estimator, and Recon v2.1 estimates of unobserved clonotypes. For all TCRbeta clonotypes obtained by the gDNA method from a few donors, generation probabilities were computed with OLGA. This is the immuneACCESS table as TCRdb keeps it, with only in-frame sequences that have V and J called. A part of the clones is gone; compared with another copy, unresolved V genes explain less than half, and the rest is unexplained. The DNA was the basis for D and trimming; V, J and clone size are from that table. The sample table contains about 1,900,000 clones; only one count was recorded for approximately 94% of them. The ten largest clonotypes hold around 1.2% of the sample.

The origin of this receptor is a man aged 18 to 30 in good health. The material sequenced was naive CD8+ T cells sorted from blood. According to the study, the label for this sample's cell subset or site signals: CD45RA+CCR7+.

For the CDR3, the sequence is CASASWTGQTGIDEKLFF. Read as DNA, the sequence is TGTGCCAGCGCCTCTTGGACAGGACAGACTGGGATCGATGAAAAACTGTTTTTT. The chain is assembled from TRBV18 and TRBJ1-4; TRBD1 fits 7 bases in the junction. Taken from cysteine to phenylalanine, the CDR3 has 18 residues. This entry keeps only the CDR3 DNA: 54 bases, framed from base 1. The germline V gene sets CDR1 to KGHSH and CDR2 to LQKENI. V is pruned by 8 bases and J by 6 bases, leaving 21 bases of the junction without a gene match.